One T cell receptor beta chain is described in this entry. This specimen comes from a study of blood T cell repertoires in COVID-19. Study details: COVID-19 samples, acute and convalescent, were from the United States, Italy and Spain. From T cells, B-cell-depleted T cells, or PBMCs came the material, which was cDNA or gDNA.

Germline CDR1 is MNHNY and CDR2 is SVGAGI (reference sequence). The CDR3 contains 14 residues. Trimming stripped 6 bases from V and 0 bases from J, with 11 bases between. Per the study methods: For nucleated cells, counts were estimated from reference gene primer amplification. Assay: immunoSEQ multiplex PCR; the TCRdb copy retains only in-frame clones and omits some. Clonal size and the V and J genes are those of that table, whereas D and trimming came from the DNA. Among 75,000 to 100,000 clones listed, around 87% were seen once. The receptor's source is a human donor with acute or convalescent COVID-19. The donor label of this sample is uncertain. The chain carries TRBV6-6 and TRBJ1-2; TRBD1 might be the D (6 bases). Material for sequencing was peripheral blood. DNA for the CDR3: TGTGCCAGCAGAACCGGACAGACTAACTATGGCTACACCTTC. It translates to CASRTGQTNYGYTF.